The T cell receptor beta chain described here comes from a study of metastatic and nonmetastatic thyroid tumors. Whole-study findings and limits: For both blood and tumor, malignant thyroid tumors reportedly showed significantly higher TCR beta diversity than benign nodules did.

V lost 2 bases and J lost 2, with 14 bases in between. The CDR3 extends over 15 amino acids. Germline values: CDR1 SGHRS, CDR2 YFSETQ. Treatment of any kind had been given to no patient before thyroid surgery. A few counts support this clone. Its antigen is as yet unknown. TCRdb called clones again from the PCR reads with MiXCR. Here the sample spans 84,000 or so clones, less than 10% being singletons. This sequence originates from a female donor with papillary thyroid cancer or a benign thyroid nodule (not recorded which). Some clones in this sample may be carry-over from other donors' samples. Sequenced input: blood. The rearrangement uses TRBV5-1 and TRBJ2-7; TRBD2 is a possible D gene (5 bases). The CDR3 loop is CASSLLVERPYEQYF. The DNA for the CDR3 is TGCGCCAGCAGCTTACTAGTCGAGAGGCCCTACGAGCAGTACTTC.